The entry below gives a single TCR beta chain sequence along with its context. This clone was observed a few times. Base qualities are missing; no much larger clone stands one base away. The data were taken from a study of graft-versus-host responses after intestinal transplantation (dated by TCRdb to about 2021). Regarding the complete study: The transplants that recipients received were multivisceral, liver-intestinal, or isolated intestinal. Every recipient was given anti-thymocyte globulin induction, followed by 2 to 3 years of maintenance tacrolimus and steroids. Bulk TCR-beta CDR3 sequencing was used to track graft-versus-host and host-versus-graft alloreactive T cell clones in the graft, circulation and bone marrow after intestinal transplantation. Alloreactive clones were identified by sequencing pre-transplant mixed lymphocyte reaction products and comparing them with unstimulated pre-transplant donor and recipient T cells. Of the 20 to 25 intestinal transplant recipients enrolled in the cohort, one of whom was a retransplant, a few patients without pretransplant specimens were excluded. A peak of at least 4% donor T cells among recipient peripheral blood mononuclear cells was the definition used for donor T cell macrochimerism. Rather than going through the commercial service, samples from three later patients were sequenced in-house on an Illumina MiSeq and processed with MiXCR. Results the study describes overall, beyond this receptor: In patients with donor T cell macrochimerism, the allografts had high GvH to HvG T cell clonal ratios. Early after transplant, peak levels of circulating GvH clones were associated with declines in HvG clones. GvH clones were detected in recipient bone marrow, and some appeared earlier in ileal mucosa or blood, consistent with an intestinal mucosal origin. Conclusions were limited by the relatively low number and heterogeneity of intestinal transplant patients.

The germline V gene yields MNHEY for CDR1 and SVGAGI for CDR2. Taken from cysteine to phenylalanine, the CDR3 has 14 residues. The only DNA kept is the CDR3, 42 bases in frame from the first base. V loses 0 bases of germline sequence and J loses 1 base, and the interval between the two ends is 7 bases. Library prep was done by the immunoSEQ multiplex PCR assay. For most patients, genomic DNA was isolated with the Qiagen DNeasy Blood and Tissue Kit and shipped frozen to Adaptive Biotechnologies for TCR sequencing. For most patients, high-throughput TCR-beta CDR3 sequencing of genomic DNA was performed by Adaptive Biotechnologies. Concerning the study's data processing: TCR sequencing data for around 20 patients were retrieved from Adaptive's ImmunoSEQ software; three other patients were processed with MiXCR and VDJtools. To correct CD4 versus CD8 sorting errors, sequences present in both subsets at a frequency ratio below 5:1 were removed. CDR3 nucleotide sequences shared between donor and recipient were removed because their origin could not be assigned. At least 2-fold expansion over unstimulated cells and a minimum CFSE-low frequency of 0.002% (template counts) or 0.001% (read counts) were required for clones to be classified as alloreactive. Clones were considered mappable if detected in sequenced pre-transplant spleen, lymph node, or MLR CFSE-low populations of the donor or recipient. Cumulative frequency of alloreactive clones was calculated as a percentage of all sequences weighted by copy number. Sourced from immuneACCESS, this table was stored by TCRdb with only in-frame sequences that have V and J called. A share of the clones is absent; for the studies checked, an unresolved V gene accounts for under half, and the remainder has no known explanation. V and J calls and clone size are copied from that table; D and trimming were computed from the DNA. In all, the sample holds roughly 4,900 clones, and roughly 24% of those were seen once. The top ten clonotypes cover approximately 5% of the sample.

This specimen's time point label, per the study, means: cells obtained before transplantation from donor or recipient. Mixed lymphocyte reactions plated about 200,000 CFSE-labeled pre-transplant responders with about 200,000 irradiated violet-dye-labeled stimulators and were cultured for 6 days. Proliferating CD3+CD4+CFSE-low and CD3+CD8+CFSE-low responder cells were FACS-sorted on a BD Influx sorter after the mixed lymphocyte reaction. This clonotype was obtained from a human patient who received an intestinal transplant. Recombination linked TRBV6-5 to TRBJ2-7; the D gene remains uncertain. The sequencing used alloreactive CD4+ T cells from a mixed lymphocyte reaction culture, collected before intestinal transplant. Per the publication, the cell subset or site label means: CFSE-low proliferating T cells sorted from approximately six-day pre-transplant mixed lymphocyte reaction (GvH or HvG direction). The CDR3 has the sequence CASSYSRQSYEQYF. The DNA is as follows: TGTGCCAGCAGTTACTCGAGGCAGTCCTACGAGCAGTACTTC.